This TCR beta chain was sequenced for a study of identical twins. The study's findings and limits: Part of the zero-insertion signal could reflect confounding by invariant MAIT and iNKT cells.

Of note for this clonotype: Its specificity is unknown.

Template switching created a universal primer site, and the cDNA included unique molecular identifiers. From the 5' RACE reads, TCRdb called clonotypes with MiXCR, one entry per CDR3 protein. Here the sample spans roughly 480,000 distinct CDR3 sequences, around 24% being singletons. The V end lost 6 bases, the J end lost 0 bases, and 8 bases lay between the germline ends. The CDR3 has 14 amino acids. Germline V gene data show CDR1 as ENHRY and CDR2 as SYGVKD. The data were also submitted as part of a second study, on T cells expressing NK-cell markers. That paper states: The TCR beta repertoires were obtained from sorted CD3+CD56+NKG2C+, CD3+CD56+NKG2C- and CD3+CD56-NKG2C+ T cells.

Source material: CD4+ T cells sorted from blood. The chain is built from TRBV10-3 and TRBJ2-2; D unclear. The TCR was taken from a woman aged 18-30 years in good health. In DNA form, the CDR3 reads TGTGCCATCAGAAAAGGATCGAACACCGGGGAGCTGTTTTTT. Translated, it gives CAIRKGSNTGELFF.